The 9 T cell receptor beta chains below were found in one sample sequenced in a study of shared clonotypes between healthy human individuals (dated by TCRdb to about 2020). The library came from the immunoSEQ multiplex PCR assay. TCRdb holds this immuneACCESS table with in-frame rearrangements only. Some clones are missing; in checked studies, unresolved V genes explain under half, and the rest has no known cause. The table for this sample lists some 2 million clones; roughly 94% of them were counted only once. 0.95% to 1.5% of the sample is taken by the ten largest. CD8 naive samples were obtained by positive selection for CCR7 among CD45RO-negative cells, yielding a CD45RA+CCR7+ population from which TemRA cells were excluded. Sequencing used naive CD8+ T cells sorted from blood. The cell subset or site label, as the study defines it: CD45RA+CCR7+. Receptor source: a man between 18 and 35 years old in good health.

The J gene is TRBJ1-2, the V gene TRBV27; possibly TRBD1 for D (6 bases). With 6 bases removed from V and 8 bases from J, the gap between germline ends came to 16 bases. This CDR3 contains 13 residues. Germline CDR1 reads MNHEY; CDR2 reads SMNVEV (reference sequence). CDR3 in amino acids: CASRETGRDGYTF. In DNA form, the CDR3 reads TGTGCCAGCAGGGAAACAGGGCGGGACGGCTACACCTTC.

The chain recombines TRBV11-2 with TRBJ1-1; D unclear. V lost 1 base and J 5 bases, leaving 11 bases between the germline ends. This CDR3 contains 14 residues. Germline V lookup: CDR1 SGHAT, CDR2 FQNNGV. The CDR3 sequence: CASSLVAHSTEAFF. The CDR3 coding sequence is TGTGCCAGCAGCTTAGTCGCCCACTCAACTGAAGCTTTCTTT.

The chain carries TRBV11-2 and TRBJ1-2; 8 nucleotides match TRBD1. The CDR3 totals 14 residues. V shed 3 bases, J shed 2 bases, and the junction held 2 bases outside the gene matches. Germline-derived CDR1 and CDR2 are SGHAT and FQNNGV. The CDR3 loop reads CASSFRTGNYGYTF. CDR3 in DNA: TGTGCCAGCAGCTTCAGGACAGGGAACTATGGCTACACCTTC.

The V call is TRBV15, the J call TRBJ2-2; D is perhaps TRBD1 (6 bases). CDR3 size: 14 residues. CDR1 LNHNV and CDR2 YYDKDF come from the germline V gene (reference sequence). The V end lost 0 bases, the J end lost 6 bases, and 8 bases lay between the germline ends. CDR3 loop: CATSRDWGPGELFF. For the CDR3, the DNA is TGTGCCACCAGCAGAGATTGGGGGCCCGGGGAGCTGTTTTTT.

The chain joins TRBV30 to TRBJ1-4; possibly TRBD1 for D (6 bases). CDR1 GTSNPN and CDR2 SVGIG come from the germline V gene (reference sequence). This CDR3 comprises 13 residues. V was clipped by 4 bases and J by 4 bases, with 10 bases between them. The CDR3 spells CAWTDSFNEKLFF. The CDR3 DNA follows: TGTGCCTGGACGGACAGCTTTAATGAAAAACTGTTTTTT.

This chain uses TRBV27 with TRBJ2-1, with D unresolved. Germline CDR1 MNHEY, CDR2 SMNVEV (reference sequence). The CDR3 sequence is 14 residues long. Trimming left V 8 bases short and J 2 bases short, with 13 bases between. DNA for the CDR3: TGTGCCAGCCGGACCGGAACACCCTACAATGAGCAGTTCTTC. It is translated as CASRTGTPYNEQFF.

The chain recombines TRBV28 with TRBJ2-1, with D unclear. The CDR3 loop spans 14 amino acids. The V gene's germline CDR1 is MDHEN and CDR2 SYDVKM. V was shortened by 4 bases and J by 6 bases, with 13 bases between the two germline ends. In DNA form, the CDR3 reads TGTGCCAGCAGTTATCGACTTACCGGCAATGAGCAGTTCTTC. It specifies CASSYRLTGNEQFF.

Only one count was recorded for this clone. The chain links TRBV7-8 to TRBJ2-7; D gene unclear. The CDR3 runs 13 residues. Germline lookup yields CDR1 SGHVS and CDR2 FQNEAQ. Trimming cost V 4 bases and J 4 bases, with 11 bases left between them. The CDR3 is CASSSSITYEQYF. The CDR3 DNA reads TGTGCCAGCAGCTCGTCTATTACTTACGAGCAGTACTTC.

This chain joins TRBV29-1 and TRBJ2-3; D may be TRBD1 or TRBD2 (8 bases each). This CDR3 contains 16 residues. Germline V gene sequence: CDR1 SQVTM, CDR2 ANQGSEA. V was shortened by 6 bases and J by 2 bases, with 21 bases between the two germline ends. CDR3 DNA: TGCAGCGTCGGGGGGGGCTGGACAGGGAACACAGATACGCAGTATTTT. This codes for CSVGGGWTGNTDTQYF.